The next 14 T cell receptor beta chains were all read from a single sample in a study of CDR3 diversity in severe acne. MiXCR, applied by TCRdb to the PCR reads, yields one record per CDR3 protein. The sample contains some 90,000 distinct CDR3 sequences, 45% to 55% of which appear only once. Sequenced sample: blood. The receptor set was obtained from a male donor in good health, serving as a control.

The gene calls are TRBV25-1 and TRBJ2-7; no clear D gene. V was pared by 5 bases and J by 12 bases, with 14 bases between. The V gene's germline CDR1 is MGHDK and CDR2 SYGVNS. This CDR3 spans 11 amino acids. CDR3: CASSLKALLYF. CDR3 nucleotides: TGTGCCAGCAGTTTAAAGGCGTTGTTGTACTTC.

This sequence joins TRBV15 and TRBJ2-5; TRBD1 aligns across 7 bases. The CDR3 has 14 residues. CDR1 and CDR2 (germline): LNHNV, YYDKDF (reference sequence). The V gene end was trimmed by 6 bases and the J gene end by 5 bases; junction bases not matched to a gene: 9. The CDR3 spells CATSSRGPGETQYF. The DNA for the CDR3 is TGTGCCACCAGTAGTAGGGGGCCGGGGGAGACCCAGTACTTC.

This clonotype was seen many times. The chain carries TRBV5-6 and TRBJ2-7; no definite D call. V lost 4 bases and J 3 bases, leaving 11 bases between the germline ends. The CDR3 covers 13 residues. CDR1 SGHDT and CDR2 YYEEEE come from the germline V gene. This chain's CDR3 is CASSQAPSYEQYF. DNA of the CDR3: TGTGCCAGCAGCCAGGCTCCGAGCTACGAGCAGTACTTC.

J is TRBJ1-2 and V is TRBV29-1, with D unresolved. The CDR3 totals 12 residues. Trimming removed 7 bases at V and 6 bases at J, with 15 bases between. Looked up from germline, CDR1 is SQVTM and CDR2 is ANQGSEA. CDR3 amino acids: CSASSQKDGYTF. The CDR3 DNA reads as TGCAGCGCCAGCTCACAAAAAGATGGCTACACCTTC.

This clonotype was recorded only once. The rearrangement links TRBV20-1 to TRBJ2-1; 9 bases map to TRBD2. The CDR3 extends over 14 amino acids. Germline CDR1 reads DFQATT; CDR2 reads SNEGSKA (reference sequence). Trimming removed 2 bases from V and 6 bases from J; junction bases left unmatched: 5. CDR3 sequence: CSARTSGRFNEQFF. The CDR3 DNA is TGCAGTGCTAGAACGAGCGGGAGGTTCAATGAGCAGTTCTTC.

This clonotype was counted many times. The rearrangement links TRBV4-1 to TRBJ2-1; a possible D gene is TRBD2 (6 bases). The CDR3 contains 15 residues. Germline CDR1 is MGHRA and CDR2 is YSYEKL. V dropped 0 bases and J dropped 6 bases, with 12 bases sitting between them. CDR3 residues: CASSQEGGGGNEQFF. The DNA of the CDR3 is TGCGCCAGCAGCCAAGAGGGGGGAGGTGGCAATGAGCAGTTCTTC.

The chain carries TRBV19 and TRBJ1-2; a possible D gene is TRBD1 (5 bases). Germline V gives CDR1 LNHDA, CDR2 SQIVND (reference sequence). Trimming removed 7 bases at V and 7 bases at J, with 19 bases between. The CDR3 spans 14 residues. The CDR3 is CASTIINRPIGYTF. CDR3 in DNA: TGTGCCAGTACCATTATAAACAGGCCCATTGGCTACACCTTC.

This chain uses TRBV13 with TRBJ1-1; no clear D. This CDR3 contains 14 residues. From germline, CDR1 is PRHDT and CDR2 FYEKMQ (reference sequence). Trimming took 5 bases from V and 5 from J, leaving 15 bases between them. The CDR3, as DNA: TGTGCCAGCAGCGAGACTAGCGGGAGGACTGAAGCTTTCTTT. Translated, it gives CASSETSGRTEAFF.

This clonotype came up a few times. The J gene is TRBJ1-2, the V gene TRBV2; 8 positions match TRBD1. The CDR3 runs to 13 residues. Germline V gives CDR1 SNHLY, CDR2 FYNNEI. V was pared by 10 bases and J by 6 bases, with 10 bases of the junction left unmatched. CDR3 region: CAIRTGLNHGYTF. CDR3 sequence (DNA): TGTGCCATCCGGACAGGGCTAAATCATGGCTACACCTTC.

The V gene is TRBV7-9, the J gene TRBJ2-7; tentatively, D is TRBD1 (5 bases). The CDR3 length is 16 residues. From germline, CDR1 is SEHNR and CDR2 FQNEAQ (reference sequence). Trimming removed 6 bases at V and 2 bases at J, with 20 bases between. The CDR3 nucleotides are TGTGCCAGCAGTCTCCCAGGGCAGCCCATGACCTACGAGCAGTACTTC. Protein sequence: CASSLPGQPMTYEQYF. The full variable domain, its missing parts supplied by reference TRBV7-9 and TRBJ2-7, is DTGVSQNPRHKITKRGQNVTFRCDPISEHNRLYWYRQTLGQGPEFLTYFQNEAQLEKSRLLSDRFSAERPKGSFSTLEIQRTEQGDSAMYLCASSLPGQPMTYEQYFGPGTRLTVT.

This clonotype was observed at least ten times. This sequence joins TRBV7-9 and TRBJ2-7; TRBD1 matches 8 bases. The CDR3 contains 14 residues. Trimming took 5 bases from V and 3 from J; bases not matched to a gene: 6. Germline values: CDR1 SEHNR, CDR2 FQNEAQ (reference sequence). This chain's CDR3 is CASSTGTGDYEQYF. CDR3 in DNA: TGTGCCAGCAGCACGGGGACAGGAGACTACGAGCAGTACTTC. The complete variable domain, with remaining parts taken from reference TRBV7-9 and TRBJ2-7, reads DTGVSQNPRHKITKRGQNVTFRCDPISEHNRLYWYRQTLGQGPEFLTYFQNEAQLEKSRLLSDRFSAERPKGSFSTLEIQRTEQGDSAMYLCASSTGTGDYEQYFGPGTRLTVT.

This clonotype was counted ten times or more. CDR3 sequence: CASFQGNGYTF. CDR3 in DNA: TGTGCCAGCTTTCAGGGGAACGGCTACACCTTC. The chain carries TRBV2 and TRBJ1-2; possibly TRBD1 for D (6 bases). The V gene lost 8 bases and the J gene lost 8 bases, with 12 bases spanning the gap. Per the germline V gene, CDR1 is SNHLY and CDR2 is FYNNEI. The CDR3 runs to 11 residues.

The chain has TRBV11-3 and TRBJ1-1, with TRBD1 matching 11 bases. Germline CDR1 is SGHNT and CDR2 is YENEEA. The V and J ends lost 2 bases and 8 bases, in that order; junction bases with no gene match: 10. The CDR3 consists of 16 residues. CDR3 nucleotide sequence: TGTGCCAGCAGCTTAAACCTCGGACAGGGGGCGAGAGAAGCTTTCTTT. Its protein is CASSLNLGQGAREAFF.

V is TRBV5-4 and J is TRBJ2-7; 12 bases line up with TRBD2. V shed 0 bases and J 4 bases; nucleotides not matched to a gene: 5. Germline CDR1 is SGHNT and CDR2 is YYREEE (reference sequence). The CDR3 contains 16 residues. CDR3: CASSLALAGGRYEQYF. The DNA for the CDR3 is TGTGCCAGCAGCTTGGCCCTAGCGGGGGGGCGGTACGAGCAGTACTTC.